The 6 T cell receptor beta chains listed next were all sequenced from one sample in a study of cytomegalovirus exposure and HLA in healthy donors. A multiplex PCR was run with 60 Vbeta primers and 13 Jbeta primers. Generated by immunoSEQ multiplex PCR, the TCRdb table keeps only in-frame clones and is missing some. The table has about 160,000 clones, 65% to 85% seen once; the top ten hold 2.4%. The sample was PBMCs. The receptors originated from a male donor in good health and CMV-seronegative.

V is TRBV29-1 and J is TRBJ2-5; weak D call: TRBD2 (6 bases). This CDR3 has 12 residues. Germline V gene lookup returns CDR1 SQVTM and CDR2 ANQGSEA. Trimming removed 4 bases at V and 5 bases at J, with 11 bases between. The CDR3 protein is CSVGRGLETQYF. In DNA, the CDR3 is TGCAGCGTTGGTCGGGGGTTGGAGACCCAGTACTTC.

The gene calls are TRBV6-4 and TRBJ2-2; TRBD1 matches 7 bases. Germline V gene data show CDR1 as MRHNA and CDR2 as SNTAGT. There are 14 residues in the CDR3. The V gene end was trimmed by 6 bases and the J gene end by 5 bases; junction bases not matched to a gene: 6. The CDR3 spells CASRATGVTGELFF. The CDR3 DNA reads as TGTGCCAGCAGAGCAACAGGGGTAACCGGGGAGCTGTTTTTT.

CDR3 nucleotides: TGTGCCAGCGTTGACGGGACAACCTACGAGCAGTACTTC. Protein: CASVDGTTYEQYF. This chain links TRBV2 with TRBJ2-7, with a tentative D call TRBD1 (6 bases). CDR3 length: 13 amino acids. With 8 bases removed from V and 2 bases from J, the gap between germline ends came to 13 bases. Looked up from germline, CDR1 is SNHLY and CDR2 is FYNNEI.

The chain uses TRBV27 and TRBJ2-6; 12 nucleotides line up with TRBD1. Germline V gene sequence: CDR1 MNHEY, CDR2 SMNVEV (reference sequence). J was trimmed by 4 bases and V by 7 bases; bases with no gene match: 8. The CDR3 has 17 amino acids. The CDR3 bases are TGTGCCAGCACCAGCGGGACAGGGGGCCCCGGGGCCAACGTCCTGACTTTC. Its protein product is CASTSGTGGPGANVLTF.

In DNA form, the CDR3 reads TGCGCCAGCAGCCAAGACAGGGCGAGCTCTGGGGCCAACGTCCTGACTTTC. Amino acids: CASSQDRASSGANVLTF. This sequence joins TRBV4-3 and TRBJ2-6, with a tentative D call TRBD1 (5 bases). Germline CDR1 is LGHNA and CDR2 is YSLEER. The CDR3 runs 17 residues. V gave up 0 bases and J gave up 0 bases, with 9 bases separating them.

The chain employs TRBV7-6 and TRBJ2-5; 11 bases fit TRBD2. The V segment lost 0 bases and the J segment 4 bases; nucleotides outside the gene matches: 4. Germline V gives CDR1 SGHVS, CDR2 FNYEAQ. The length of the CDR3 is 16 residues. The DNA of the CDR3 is TGTGCCAGCAGCTTAGCGACTAGCGGGGTCTCAGAGACCCAGTACTTC. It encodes CASSLATSGVSETQYF.